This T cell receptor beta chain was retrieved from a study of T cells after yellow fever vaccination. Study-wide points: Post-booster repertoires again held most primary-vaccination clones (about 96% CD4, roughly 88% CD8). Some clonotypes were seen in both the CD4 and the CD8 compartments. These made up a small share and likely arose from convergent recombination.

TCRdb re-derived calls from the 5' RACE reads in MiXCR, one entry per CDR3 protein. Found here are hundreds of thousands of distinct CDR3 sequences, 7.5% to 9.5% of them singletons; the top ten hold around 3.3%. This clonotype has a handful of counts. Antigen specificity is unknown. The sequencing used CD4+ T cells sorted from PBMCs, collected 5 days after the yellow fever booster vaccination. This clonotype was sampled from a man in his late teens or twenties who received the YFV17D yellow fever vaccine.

As DNA, the CDR3 is TGCAGCGTTGGAGAGAGGTTTTTGGATACGCAGTATTTT. Translated: CSVGERFLDTQYF. This chain joins TRBV29-1 and TRBJ2-3, with D uncertain. The ends were cut back, 4 bases at V and 6 bases at J, with 14 bases in the middle. The CDR3 runs to 13 residues. Germline CDR1 and CDR2: SQVTM and ANQGSEA.